One sample yielded the 24 T cell receptor beta chains listed below, sequenced in a study of beta chain features in type 1 diabetes. Expressed TCRB transcripts got sequenced, as all isolated RNA was reverse transcribed. Data came from immunoSEQ multiplex PCR; TCRdb stores just in-frame clones and leaves some out. There are roughly 340,000 clones in the sample; around an eighth occur only once, and about 0.015% lies in the top ten. Notes on the study in general: Researchers report that Type 1 diabetes patients had moderately but significantly shorter TCRB CDR3s across all four CD4+ subsets.

Their target antigens are unknown. The material sequenced was naive CD4+ T cells from blood. The receptor set was obtained from a woman aged 18-35 years with type 1 diabetes.

V usage is TRBV19 and J usage is TRBJ1-5, with 9 bases matching TRBD1. Trimming at V came to 4 bases and at J to 6 bases, leaving 7 bases not matched to a gene. Germline CDR1 and CDR2: LNHDA and SQIVND (reference sequence). This CDR3 is built from 15 residues. The CDR3, as DNA: TGTGCCAGTAGTAGGGGACAGGGCGCGGGTCAGCCCCAGCATTTT. Its protein is CASSRGQGAGQPQHF.

This clone was recorded a few times. The chain links TRBV29-1 to TRBJ2-7; D not certain. The V gene's germline CDR1 is SQVTM and CDR2 ANQGSEA. The CDR3 loop spans 13 amino acids. V dropped 4 bases and J dropped 1 base, with 11 bases sitting between them. DNA for the CDR3: TGCAGCGTTGCCGCGAGACTTTCCTACGAGCAGTACTTC. Protein: CSVAARLSYEQYF.

The V gene is TRBV14, the J gene TRBJ2-7; maybe TRBD1 (6 bases). Germline assignment: CDR1 SGHDN and CDR2 FVKESK. This CDR3 is built from 18 residues. The V end lost 0 bases, the J end lost 0 bases, and 18 bases lay between the germline ends. The CDR3 loop reads CASSQEPGHFISSYEQYV. As DNA, the CDR3 is TGTGCCAGCAGCCAAGAACCGGGACACTTTATTAGCTCCTACGAGCAGTACGTC.

The V call is TRBV15, the J call TRBJ2-1; 12 bases align to TRBD2. Germline V gene lookup returns CDR1 LNHNV and CDR2 YYDKDF (reference sequence). This CDR3 is built from 15 residues. V gave up 4 bases and J gave up 7 bases; unmatched junction bases: 5. CDR3 loop: CATSTGLAGSNEQFF. CDR3 nucleotide sequence: TGTGCCACCAGCACCGGACTAGCGGGATCAAATGAGCAGTTCTTC.

This clone turned up a few times. The gene calls are TRBV6-1 and TRBJ2-7; 10 bases are a match to TRBD1. Unmatched junction bases numbered 4, after V lost 3 bases and J lost 5 bases. Germline loops: CDR1 MNHNS, CDR2 SASEGT. The length of the CDR3 is 14 residues. The CDR3 reads CASSEGQGINEQYV. CDR3 sequence (DNA): TGTGCCAGCAGTGAGGGACAGGGGATCAACGAGCAGTACGTC.

This clone has a single count. V and J are TRBV11-3 and TRBJ1-1; D is perhaps TRBD1 (6 bases). The CDR3 loop spans 14 amino acids. Trimming shortened V by 5 bases and J by 1 base, and 11 bases separated the two germline ends. Germline V lookup: CDR1 SGHNT, CDR2 YENEEA. CDR3 sequence: CASSAKQGNTEAFF. The DNA of the CDR3 is TGTGCCAGCAGCGCGAAACAGGGGAACACTGAAGCTTTCTTT.

The chain has TRBV30 and TRBJ2-7; 8 bases match TRBD2. The CDR3 has 13 residues. Germline V CDR1 and CDR2: GTSNPN, SVGIG (reference sequence). The V and J ends lost 5 bases and 6 bases, in that order; junction bases with no gene match: 9. The CDR3: CAWDRGGVGEQYF. CDR3 nucleotides: TGTGCCTGGGACCGGGGGGGGGTCGGCGAGCAGTACTTC. Based on the CDR3 plus reference TRBV30 and TRBJ2-7, the full variable domain is SQTIHQWPATLVQPVGSPLSLECTVEGTSNPNLYWYRQAAGRGLQLLFYSVGIGQISSEVPQNLSASRPQDRQFILSSKKLLLSDSGFYLCAWDRGGVGEQYFGPGTRLTVT.

This clone came up a few times. This chain links TRBV9 with TRBJ2-1, with D unresolved. The CDR3 length is 14 residues. The germline V gene encodes CDR1 SGDLS and CDR2 YYNGEE. Trimming shortened V by 0 bases and J by 10 bases, and 14 bases separated the two germline ends. CDR3 DNA: TGTGCCAGCAGCGTAGAGTCTATGGGCAGGGAGCAGTTCTTC. As protein: CASSVESMGREQFF.

This clone was found a few times. V and J are TRBV5-1 and TRBJ2-3; 7 nucleotides match TRBD2. CDR1 and CDR2 from the germline V gene are SGHRS and YFSETQ. This CDR3 region has 14 residues. The J segment lost 4 bases and the V segment lost 0 bases, leaving 2 bases of the junction unmatched. This CDR3 reads CASSLVAGADTQYF. CDR3 DNA sequence: TGCGCCAGCAGCTTGGTGGCGGGAGCAGATACGCAGTATTTT.

V gene TRBV25-1 combines with J gene TRBJ2-3; 7 nucleotides line up with TRBD2. V lost 7 bases to trimming and J lost 0 bases; unmatched junction nucleotides: 10. The CDR3 spans 16 residues. The germline CDR1 and CDR2 sequences are MGHDK and SYGVNS. CDR3 loop: CASTPRAGASTDTQYF. The CDR3 DNA follows: TGTGCCAGCACTCCCCGGGCGGGAGCAAGCACAGATACGCAGTATTTT.

The V and J genes are TRBV28 and TRBJ1-5; tentative D call: TRBD1 (6 bases). Germline loops: CDR1 MDHEN, CDR2 SYDVKM. V was trimmed by 1 base and J by 6 bases, leaving 13 bases between them. The CDR3 sequence is 15 residues long. The CDR3 sequence is CASSLYRATGQPQHF. The CDR3 DNA follows: TGTGCCAGCAGTTTATACAGGGCCACGGGTCAGCCCCAGCATTTT.

The genes are TRBV10-1 and TRBJ2-3; no definite D call. V gave up 4 bases and J gave up 6 bases, with 8 bases separating them. CDR1 and CDR2 (germline): WNHNN, SYGVQD (reference sequence). The CDR3 extends over 12 amino acids. The CDR3: CASSGGSDTQYF. Written as DNA, the CDR3 is TGCGCCAGCAGTGGAGGTTCTGATACGCAGTATTTT.

In its sample, this clone was seen a few times. The chain couples TRBV2 to TRBJ2-7; 11 positions agree with TRBD1. V lost 6 bases, J lost 3 bases, and 4 bases stayed unmatched. Germline CDR1 and CDR2: SNHLY and FYNNEI. The CDR3 consists of 14 residues. The CDR3 DNA is TGTGCCAGCAGCCCGGACAGGGGGCTCTACGAGCAGTACTTC. This sequence encodes CASSPDRGLYEQYF.

This clone was counted only a few times. The rearrangement uses TRBV5-1 and TRBJ2-7; TRBD1 matches 9 bases. Trimming removed 3 bases from V and 0 bases from J; junction bases left unmatched: 19. The CDR3 is 20 residues long. From germline, CDR1 is SGHRS and CDR2 YFSETQ. CDR3 loop: CASSSPPNRTGALSSYEQYF. The CDR3 DNA sequence: TGCGCCAGCAGCTCCCCGCCCAACAGGACAGGGGCTCTAAGCTCCTACGAGCAGTACTTC. Based on the CDR3 plus reference TRBV5-1 and TRBJ2-7, the full variable domain is KAGVTQTPRYLIKTRGQQVTLSCSPISGHRSVSWYQQTPGQGLQFLFEYFSETQRNKGNFPGRFSGRQFSNSRSEMNVSTLELGDSALYLCASSSPPNRTGALSSYEQYFGPGTRLTVT.

In this sample, this clone turned up a few times. The chain has TRBV2 and TRBJ2-3; 14 bases line up with TRBD2. The germline gives CDR1 SNHLY, CDR2 FYNNEI. CDR3 size: 16 residues. The trim removed 5 bases at V and 4 bases at J, leaving 5 bases unmatched. DNA of the CDR3: TGTGCCAGCAGTCCCAGACTAGCGGGAGGGGCAGATACGCAGTATTTT. Protein: CASSPRLAGGADTQYF.

In its sample, this clone was seen a few times. This chain links TRBV9 with TRBJ2-2; D perhaps matches TRBD1 (6 bases). The CDR3 extends over 15 amino acids. V lost 1 base and J lost 5, with 12 bases in between. CDR1 and CDR2 (germline): SGDLS, YYNGEE. The DNA of the CDR3 is TGTGCCAGCAGCGTATCAGGGGATTGGACCGGGGAGCTGTTTTTT. Its translation is CASSVSGDWTGELFF.

This clone showed up just a few times. This chain connects TRBV5-6 to TRBJ1-2; D is possibly TRBD1 (5 bases). This CDR3 comprises 15 residues. Trimming cost V 0 bases and J 2 bases, with 11 bases left between them. Germline V CDR1 and CDR2: SGHDT, YYEEEE. CDR3 nucleotides: TGTGCCAGCAGCTTGGTTGGCAGGGCAAACTATGGCTACACCTTC. It encodes CASSLVGRANYGYTF.

This clone was detected a few times. This rearrangement joins TRBV7-9 to TRBJ2-3, with no clear D. Per the germline V gene, CDR1 is SEHNR and CDR2 is FQNEAQ (reference sequence). CDR3 size: 12 residues. Between the trimmed V and J ends, which lost 3 bases and 6 bases, there was a span of 7 bases. The CDR3 DNA is TGTGCCAGCAGCTTGACTGGGGATACGCAGTATTTT. It yields the protein CASSLTGDTQYF. The whole variable domain, filled in from reference TRBV7-9 and TRBJ2-3, reads DTGVSQNPRHKITKRGQNVTFRCDPISEHNRLYWYRQTLGQGPEFLTYFQNEAQLEKSRLLSDRFSAERPKGSFSTLEIQRTEQGDSAMYLCASSLTGDTQYFGPGTRLTVL.

This chain uses TRBV19 with TRBJ2-7; the D gene is possibly TRBD1 (6 bases). The length of the CDR3 is 15 residues. Trimming pared 2 bases from V and 0 bases from J, leaving 11 bases between. Germline V gene data show CDR1 as LNHDA and CDR2 as SQIVND (reference sequence). Here the CDR3 reads CASSISTGSSYEQYV. Written as DNA, the CDR3 is TGTGCCAGTAGTATAAGTACAGGGAGCTCCTACGAGCAGTACGTC.

The V gene is TRBV28, the J gene TRBJ2-2; D is possibly TRBD1 (5 bases). The CDR3 spans 13 residues. The V and J ends lost 6 bases and 0 bases respectively, with 5 bases between them. CDR1 is MDHEN and CDR2 is SYDVKM in the germline V gene. The CDR3 protein is CASRGPNTGELFF. The CDR3 bases are TGTGCCAGCAGGGGGCCGAACACCGGGGAGCTGTTTTTT.

The chain recombines TRBV7-9 with TRBJ1-1; D is undetermined. This CDR3 has 16 amino acids. The V end lost 5 bases, the J end lost 0 bases, and 16 bases lay between the germline ends. The germline CDR1 and CDR2 sequences are SEHNR and FQNEAQ (reference sequence). The CDR3 loop is CASSPHPVALNTEAFF. In DNA, the CDR3 is TGTGCCAGCAGCCCCCATCCCGTGGCCTTGAACACTGAAGCTTTCTTT.

Only a few counts were recorded for this clone. The chain carries TRBV2 and TRBJ1-5, with D possibly TRBD1 on 5 matching bases. Germline V gene lookup returns CDR1 SNHLY and CDR2 FYNNEI. Trimming removed 3 bases at V and 6 bases at J, with 9 bases between. The CDR3 contains 13 residues. The CDR3 DNA reads TGTGCCAGCAGTGATCAGGGCGGTCAGCCCCAGCATTTT. This gives the protein CASSDQGGQPQHF.

This clone was picked up a small number of times. The rearrangement uses TRBV27 and TRBJ2-1; 8 bases fit TRBD1. The J segment lost 8 bases and the V segment lost 7 bases, leaving 4 bases of the junction unmatched. The CDR3 totals 12 residues. In germline, CDR1 is MNHEY, CDR2 SMNVEV (reference sequence). For the CDR3, the DNA is TGTGCCAGCAATCGACAGGGGTATGAGCAGTTCTTC. Encoded protein: CASNRQGYEQFF.

This clone appeared a few times. This rearrangement joins TRBV21-1 to TRBJ2-1; TRBD2 is the table's D call, not checked against the DNA. TRBV21-1 is a pseudogene locus. The CDR3 totals 15 residues. The CDR3 sequence: CASSKRTWIRGEQFF. CDR3 in DNA: TGTGCCAGCAGCAAAAGAACCTGGATCCGGGGTGAGCAGTTCTTC.